This T cell receptor beta chain comes out of a study of cytomegalovirus exposure and HLA in healthy donors (dated by TCRdb to the late 2010s). Study-level background: The 550 to 750 repertoires of the first cohort and the 110 or so validation repertoires were produced on the same platform, according to a later analysis. The study was designed to test whether signatures of past pathogen exposure could be identified by cataloging public T cell receptors. High-throughput TCR immunosequencing, statistical association of individual TCRs with disease status, and machine learning were combined to predict cytomegalovirus infection status. Besides the first cohort of around 700 subjects, a separate validation cohort made up of around 120 different subjects was used.

Library generation was performed with the immunoSEQ multiplex PCR assay. The source study handled its data this way. A statistical classification framework was built for diagnosing cytomegalovirus status from the catalog of TCR beta chain sequences. TCRdb re-hosts the immuneACCESS table, in-frame sequences only. Its copies lack some clones; in the studies checked, an unresolved V gene accounts for under half of them, and the cause for the rest is not known. The D gene and trimming were derived from the DNA, and the V and J assignments and clone size from that table. The sample yields roughly 260,000 clones; just under 90% were counted once. The ten biggest clones cover approximately 2.5% of the sample. Worth noting for this clone: Its specific antigen is unknown. Qualities for individual bases were not recorded, and no much larger clone is one base off.

The full study reports these points: The study gave a list of around 170 TCR beta chains associated with cytomegalovirus. Three of the identified cytomegalovirus-associated TCR beta chains were confirmed in vitro to be specific for cytomegalovirus antigens. While some public TCRs were present in many individuals, most TCR sequences turned up only very rarely across donors. Subsequent analysis determined that TCRs grouped into clusters in the first cohort also showed a tendency toward co-occurrence across the approximately 110 validation repertoires, and 85% to 95% of cluster scores exceeded 0. According to the authors, the approach could potentially be generalized to other disease states and immunological phenotypes. In both the original and validation cohorts, the classifier was reported to diagnose cytomegalovirus status with high specificity and sensitivity. A later analysis had no HLA typing for the validation cohort, so co-occurrence there was scored across all 130 or so repertoires.

The donors belonged to the validation cohort of about 120 subjects, which was separate from the approximately 700-subject first cohort. The CDR3, from cysteine to phenylalanine, totals 12 residues. Left in the record is the CDR3 DNA by itself, 36 bases read in frame from the first base. V is clipped by 5 bases and J by 3 bases, and the sequence between their germline boundaries is 5 bases long. Looking up the germline V gene (reference sequence) yields CDR1 SEHNR and CDR2 FQNEAQ. The chain uses TRBV7-9 and TRBJ2-1; the D segment cannot be called with confidence. Sequenced sample: PBMCs. The TCR was taken from a man aged 18 to 30 in good health and CMV-seronegative. The nucleotide sequence is TGTGCCAGCAGCCTCCGCTACAATGAGCAGTTCTTC. It is translated as CASSLRYNEQFF.